The clone carrying this T cell receptor (beta chain) was seen just once. Sequencing used cDNA as its template, made by extracting RNA and reverse transcribing it. Repertoires were generated with immunoSEQ multiplex PCR, while TCRdb's copy carries only in-frame clones and drops some. The top ten hold about 1.5% of the sample, which has 150,000 to 200,000 clones, around 63% seen once. Alopecia areata patients had lesional scalp punch biopsies and peripheral blood taken from them. The source of the sample is a study of CD8+ T cells in alopecia areata. The length of the CDR3 is 16 residues. Germline V lookup: CDR1 MNHEY, CDR2 SMNVEV (reference sequence). The V gene lost 5 bases and the J gene lost 1 base, with 12 bases spanning the gap.

The chain carries TRBV27 and TRBJ1-6; a possible D gene is TRBD1 (6 bases). Sequencing was performed on CD4+ T cells sorted from blood, taken at week 0. The TCR was taken from a human donor with alopecia areata. The CDR3 nucleotides read TGTGCCAGCAGTCCAACAGGGTTGTCCTATAATTCACCCCTCCACTTT. It specifies CASSPTGLSYNSPLHF.